This T cell receptor (beta chain) was recovered during a study of PD-L1 blockade in urothelial cancer. For the study at large: Most patients, about 85% of the roughly 30, were males with bladder-origin cancer. Blood yielded a median of roughly 140,000 T cells per sample. Study results and limitations: Sub-median blood TCR clonality before treatment predicted longer survival.

Assay: immunoSEQ multiplex PCR; the TCRdb copy retains only in-frame clones and omits some. The profile shows 55,000 to 80,000 clones, around 86% of them singletons. Germline CDR1 reads SGHTA; CDR2 reads FQGNSA. V shed 5 bases, J shed 0 bases, and the junction held 7 bases outside the gene matches. CDR3 length: 15 residues. The time point here: pretreatment peripheral blood. Regarding this clone: Antigen unknown.

This chain uses TRBV7-2 with TRBJ2-7; TRBD2 matches 7 bases. This TCR came from a man between 65 and 85 years old with urothelial cancer. The sequences come from PBMCs, collected around atezolizumab (anti-PD-L1) treatment. DNA for the CDR3: TGTGCCAGCAGCCTCTCTAGCGGATTCTCCTACGAGCAGTACTTC. This codes for CASSLSSGFSYEQYF.